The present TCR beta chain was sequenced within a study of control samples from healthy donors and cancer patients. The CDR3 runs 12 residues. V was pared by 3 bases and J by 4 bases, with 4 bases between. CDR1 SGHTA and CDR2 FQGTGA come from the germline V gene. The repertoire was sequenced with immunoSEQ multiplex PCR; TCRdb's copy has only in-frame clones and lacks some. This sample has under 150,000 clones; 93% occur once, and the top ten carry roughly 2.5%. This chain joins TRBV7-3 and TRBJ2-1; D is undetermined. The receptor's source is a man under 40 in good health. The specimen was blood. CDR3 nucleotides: TGTGCCAGCAGCTTGGGATACAATGAGCAGTTCTTC. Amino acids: CASSLGYNEQFF.